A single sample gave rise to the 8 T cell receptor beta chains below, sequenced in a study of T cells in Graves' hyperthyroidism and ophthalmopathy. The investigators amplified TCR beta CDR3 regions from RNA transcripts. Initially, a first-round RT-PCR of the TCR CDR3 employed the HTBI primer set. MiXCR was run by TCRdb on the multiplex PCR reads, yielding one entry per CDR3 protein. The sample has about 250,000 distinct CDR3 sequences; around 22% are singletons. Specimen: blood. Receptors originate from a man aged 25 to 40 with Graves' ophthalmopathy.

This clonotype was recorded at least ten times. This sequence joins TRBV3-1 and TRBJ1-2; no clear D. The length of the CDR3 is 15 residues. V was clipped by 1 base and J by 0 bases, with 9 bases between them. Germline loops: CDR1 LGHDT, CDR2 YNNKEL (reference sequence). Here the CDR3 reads CASSQGGSANYGYTF. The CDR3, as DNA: TGTGCCAGCAGCCAAGGAGGGTCAGCTAACTATGGCTACACCTTC.

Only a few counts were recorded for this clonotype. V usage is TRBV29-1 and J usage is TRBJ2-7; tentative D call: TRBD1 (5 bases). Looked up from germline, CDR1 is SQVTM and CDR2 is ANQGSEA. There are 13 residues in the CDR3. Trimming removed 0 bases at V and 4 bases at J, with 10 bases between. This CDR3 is CSVEDQGRYEQYF. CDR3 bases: TGCAGCGTTGAAGATCAGGGTCGTTACGAGCAGTACTTC.

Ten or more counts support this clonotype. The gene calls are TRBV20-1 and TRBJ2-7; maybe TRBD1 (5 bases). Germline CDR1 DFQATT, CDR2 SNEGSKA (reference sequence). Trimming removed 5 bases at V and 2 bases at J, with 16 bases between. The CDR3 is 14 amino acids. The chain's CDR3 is CSAGPTANPYEQYF. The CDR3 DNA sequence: TGCAGTGCTGGACCGACAGCAAACCCCTACGAGCAGTACTTC.

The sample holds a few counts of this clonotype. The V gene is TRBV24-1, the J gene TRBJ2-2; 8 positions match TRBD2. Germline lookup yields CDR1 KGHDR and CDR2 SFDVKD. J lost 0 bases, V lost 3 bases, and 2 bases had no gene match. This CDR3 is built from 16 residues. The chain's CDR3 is CATSDPAGANTGELFF. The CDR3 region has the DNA TGTGCCACCAGTGATCCAGCGGGAGCGAACACCGGGGAGCTGTTTTTT.

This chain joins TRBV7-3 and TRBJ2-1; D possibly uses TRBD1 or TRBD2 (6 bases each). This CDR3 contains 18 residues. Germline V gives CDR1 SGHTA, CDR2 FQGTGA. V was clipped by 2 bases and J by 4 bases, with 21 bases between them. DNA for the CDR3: TGTGCCAGCAGCTTAGTAATCTCCGGGGGCGGACTATACAATGAGCAGTTCTTC. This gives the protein CASSLVISGGGLYNEQFF.

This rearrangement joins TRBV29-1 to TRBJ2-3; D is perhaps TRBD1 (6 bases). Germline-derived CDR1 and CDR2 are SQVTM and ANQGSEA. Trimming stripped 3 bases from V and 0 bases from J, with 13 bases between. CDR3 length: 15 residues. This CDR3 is CSVDSQQGSTDTQYF. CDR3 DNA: TGCAGCGTTGATTCTCAACAGGGTAGCACAGATACGCAGTATTTT.

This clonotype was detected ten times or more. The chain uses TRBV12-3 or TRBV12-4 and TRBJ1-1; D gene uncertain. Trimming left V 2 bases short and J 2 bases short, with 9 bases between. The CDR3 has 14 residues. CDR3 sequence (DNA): TGTGCCAGCAGTTTATCCTGGGCTAACACTGAAGCTTTCTTT. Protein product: CASSLSWANTEAFF.

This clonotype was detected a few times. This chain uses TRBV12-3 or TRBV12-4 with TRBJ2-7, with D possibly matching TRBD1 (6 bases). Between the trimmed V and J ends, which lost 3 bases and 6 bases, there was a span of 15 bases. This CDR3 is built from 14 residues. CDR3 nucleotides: TGTGCCAGCAGTTTCGGTACAGGGAATCTCGAGCAGTACTTC. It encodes CASSFGTGNLEQYF.